The rows below give T cell receptor beta chains drawn from one sample of a study of OX40 agonist ivuxolimab in advanced cancers. The data were produced by immunoSEQ multiplex PCR, yet TCRdb's version contains in-frame clones alone and is incomplete. In the table there are around 68,000 clones, approximately 90% of which are singletons. This sample comprised CD4+ or CD8+ T cells sorted from blood, obtained in a trial of the OX40 agonist ivuxolimab. The receptors here all came from an adult with an advanced solid tumor such as melanoma, head and neck, liver or kidney cancer. Both conserved end residues are part of each CDR3. D genes are given only for firm matches. The size entry is marked missing in some rows and otherwise reads once, few, many or a size class.

TRBD2	TRBV10-1	-	TRBJ2-5	TGCGCCAGCAGCGAAGGACTAGCCTCTTCGGAGACCCAGTACTTC	CASSEGLASSETQYF
TRBD1	TRBV10-3	-	TRBJ2-7	TGTGCCATCAGTTACAGGGGGGTGGACGAGCAGTACTTC	CAISYRGVDEQYF
-	TRBV18	-	TRBJ2-7	TGTGCCAGCTCACCTCGGAGGGATTACGAGCAGTACTTC	CASSPRRDYEQYF
-	TRBV5-1	-	TRBJ2-2	TGCGCCAGCAGCCCTGGGGGAGAGGGCGGGGAGCTGTTTTTT	CASSPGGEGGELFF
TRBD1	TRBV6-1	-	TRBJ1-1	TGTGCCAGCATTAGGACAGGGGACATGAACACTGAAGCTTTCTTT	CASIRTGDMNTEAFF
-	TRBV10-2	-	TRBJ1-5	TGCGCCAGCAGTGAGCCTGGACACAATCAGCCCCAGCATTTT	CASSEPGHNQPQHF
-	TRBV30	few	TRBJ1-1	TGTGCCTGGAGTGTACAGGGTAACACTGAAGCTTTCTTT	CAWSVQGNTEAFF
-	TRBV11-3	-	TRBJ2-2	TGTGCCAGCAGGCTAGATTCACTGCAAGGGGTAACCGGGGAGCTGTTTTTT	CASRLDSLQGVTGELFF
TRBD2	TRBV2	-	TRBJ2-7	TGTGCCAGCAGCCGCCGGGGGGGCTACGAGCAGTACTTC	CASSRRGGYEQYF
-	TRBV5-5	-	TRBJ2-7	TGTGCCAGCAGCTTGGAGCTATCCTACGAGCAGTACTTC	CASSLELSYEQYF
TRBD2	TRBV10-3	-	TRBJ2-3	TGTGCCATCAGTGAGTCTACCGGGGGAGGGTCGCAGTATTTT	CAISESTGGGSQYF
TRBD1	TRBV5-4	-	TRBJ1-2	TGTGCCAGCAGCTTTGGGACACAGGGGGCATCAGGAAATGGCTACACCTTC	CASSFGTQGASGNGYTF
TRBD1	TRBV27	-	TRBJ1-1	TGTGCCAGCAGTTTGGTCAGGGGGGGCACTGAAGCTTTCTTT	CASSLVRGGTEAFF
-	TRBV4-1	-	TRBJ1-4	TGCGCCAGCAGCCAAGTGGGTGTTAGGACAGTGGCAACTAATGAAAAACTGTTTTTT	CASSQVGVRTVATNEKLFF
-	TRBV5-6	once	TRBJ2-1	TGTGCCAGCAGCTCTTATAGTAATGAGCAGTTCTTC	CASSSYSNEQFF
-	TRBV18	-	TRBJ2-3	TGTGCCAGCTCACTCCGGGACTTCGGTAGCACAGATACGCAGTATTTT	CASSLRDFGSTDTQYF
-	TRBV5-1	once	TRBJ1-5	TGCGCCAGCAGCTTGGGCAATGTTGGTAGCAATCAGCCCCAGCATTTT	CASSLGNVGSNQPQHF
-	TRBV7-2	-	TRBJ2-5	TGTGCCAGCAGCTTGGCGTGGAAGAAAGAGACCCAGTACTTC	CASSLAWKKETQYF
TRBD1	TRBV2	-	TRBJ1-4	TGTGCCAGCAGCGAGAGGGACAGGGTTGAAAAACTGTTTTTT	CASSERDRVEKLFF
TRBD1	TRBV7-7	once	TRBJ2-3	TGTGCTAGCAGCTCAGGGACAGGGAGCACAGATACGCAGTATTTT	CASSSGTGSTDTQYF
-	TRBV19	-	TRBJ2-1	TGTGCCAGTAGTCTATCTTTAACGTTACCGAATGAGCAGTTCTTC	CASSLSLTLPNEQFF
-	TRBV11-3	-	TRBJ2-5	TGTGCCAGCAGCAACTACGTAGGGGAGACCCAGTACTTC	CASSNYVGETQYF
-	TRBV18	-	TRBJ2-7	TGTGCCAGCTCACCAGGGGGCGCACTAAATTTCTACGAGCAGTACTTC	CASSPGGALNFYEQYF
-	TRBV28	-	TRBJ1-1	TGTGCCAGCAGTTTGTTGGGCGTAGCAAACACTGAAGCTTTCTTT	CASSLLGVANTEAFF
-	TRBV6-4	-	TRBJ1-5	TGTGCCAGCAGTGACGGCAATCCAGCCCAGAATCAGCCCCAGCATTTT	CASSDGNPAQNQPQHF
-	TRBV7-9	-	TRBJ2-5	TGTGCCAGCAGCCATCTGGCGTCCGAGACCCAGTACTTC	CASSHLASETQYF
-	TRBV19	-	TRBJ2-3	TGTGCCAGTAGCCCCCGGGGGCAGGAAGGGCAGTATTTT	CASSPRGQEGQYF
-	TRBV19	-	TRBJ2-5	TGTGCCAGTAGTGGACACAGGGGAGGAGAGACCCAGTACTTC	CASSGHRGGETQYF
-	TRBV4-1	-	TRBJ2-7	TGCGCCAGCAGCCAAGCCTACGAGCAGTACTTC	CASSQAYEQYF
TRBD1	TRBV30	once	TRBJ1-6	TGTGCCTGGAGTGCCAATAACGCGGGACAGGGGGCTTATAATTCACCCCTCCACTTT	CAWSANNAGQGAYNSPLHF
TRBD1	TRBV25-1	once	TRBJ1-5	TGTGCCAGCAGTCCCGGGACAGGGTTTAATCAGCCCCAGCATTTT	CASSPGTGFNQPQHF
TRBD2	TRBV5-1	-	TRBJ2-5	TGCGCCAGCAGCTTGGGTTTACTAGCGGGGATGGAGACCCAGTACTTC	CASSLGLLAGMETQYF
-	TRBV19	-	TRBJ1-5	TGTGCCAGTAGTCGATACAATCAGCCCCAGCATTTT	CASSRYNQPQHF
-	TRBV7-6	-	TRBJ2-7	TGTGCCAGCAGCTTAGAGGCTTCCCCGACCTACGAGCAGTACTTC	CASSLEASPTYEQYF
TRBD1	TRBV13	once	TRBJ1-1	TGTGCCAGCACCTTACCTTTCCCTCGGACAGGGCTCACTGAAGCTTTCTTT	CASTLPFPRTGLTEAFF
-	TRBV2	-	TRBJ2-5	TGTGCCAGCACCGCCGTAACAATAGGGGAGACCCAGTACTTC	CASTAVTIGETQYF
TRBD1	TRBV30	-	TRBJ1-2	TGTGCCTTGGACAGGGGCTATGGCTACACCTTC	CALDRGYGYTF